These T cell receptor beta chains were read from a single sample in a study of identical twins. TCRdb independently ran MiXCR on the 5' RACE reads; one entry per CDR3 protein. Here the sample spans roughly 1.6 million distinct CDR3 sequences, about 31% being singletons. What was sequenced was cord blood. The source of these receptors is a newborn girl in good health. CDR3s include the opening cysteine and the closing phenylalanine or tryptophan. A D gene is named only where the DNA matches it firmly. Size tells how often a clone was seen (once, few, many) or the class of an expanded clone, and some rows leave it out.

cdr3_length: 14; clone_size: few; j_call: TRBJ2-4; v_call: TRBV6-6; d_call: -; cdr3_aa: CASRPGAAKNIQYF; cdr3_nt: TGTGCCAGCAGGCCAGGGGCAGCCAAAAACATTCAGTACTTC
cdr3_length: 15; clone_size: -; j_call: TRBJ2-4; v_call: TRBV20-1; d_call: TRBD2; cdr3_aa: CSASGLAGAKNIQYF; cdr3_nt: TGCAGTGCGAGTGGACTAGCGGGAGCCAAAAACATTCAGTACTTC
cdr3_length: 18; clone_size: -; j_call: TRBJ1-3; v_call: TRBV5-1; d_call: -; cdr3_aa: CASSARDIPSSSGNTIYF; cdr3_nt: TGCGCCAGCAGCGCCAGGGACATCCCATCGAGCTCTGGAAACACCATATATTTT
cdr3_length: 15; clone_size: few; j_call: TRBJ2-1; v_call: TRBV7-2; d_call: TRBD2; cdr3_aa: CASSLTSGRMDEQFF; cdr3_nt: TGTGCCAGCAGCTTAACTAGCGGGAGGATGGATGAGCAGTTCTTC
cdr3_length: 16; clone_size: -; j_call: TRBJ2-3; v_call: TRBV4-1; d_call: TRBD2; cdr3_aa: CASSQRLAGLSDTQYF; cdr3_nt: TGCGCCAGCAGCCAACGACTAGCGGGATTGTCAGATACGCAGTATTTT
cdr3_length: 17; clone_size: -; j_call: TRBJ2-2; v_call: TRBV7-7; d_call: TRBD2; cdr3_aa: CASSPRLAGSNTGELFF; cdr3_nt: TGTGCTAGCAGCCCTCGACTAGCGGGATCGAACACCGGGGAGCTGTTTTTT
cdr3_length: 16; clone_size: -; j_call: TRBJ2-2; v_call: TRBV7-2; d_call: -; cdr3_aa: CASSLARIENTGELFF; cdr3_nt: TGTGCCAGCAGCTTAGCCCGGATAGAGAACACCGGGGAGCTGTTTTTT
cdr3_length: 14; clone_size: few; j_call: TRBJ2-1; v_call: TRBV3-1; d_call: -; cdr3_aa: CASSQGASYNEQFF; cdr3_nt: TGTGCCAGCAGCCAGGGGGCGTCCTACAATGAGCAGTTCTTC
cdr3_length: 13; clone_size: few; j_call: TRBJ1-2; v_call: TRBV20-1; d_call: -; cdr3_aa: CSAREEGRYGYTF; cdr3_nt: TGCAGTGCTAGAGAGGAGGGGCGCTATGGCTACACCTTC
cdr3_length: 15; clone_size: few; j_call: TRBJ2-7; v_call: TRBV15; d_call: TRBD2; cdr3_aa: CATSDRTSSFYEQYF; cdr3_nt: TGTGCCACCAGCGACCGGACTAGCTCTTTCTACGAGCAGTACTTC
cdr3_length: 18; clone_size: few; j_call: TRBJ2-3; v_call: TRBV11-2; d_call: -; cdr3_aa: CATSRPEAGTFSTDTQYF; cdr3_nt: TGTGCCACCTCTCGCCCGGAAGCAGGGACGTTTAGCACAGATACGCAGTATTTT
cdr3_length: 14; clone_size: once; j_call: TRBJ1-4; v_call: TRBV27; d_call: -; cdr3_aa: CASSSIIGGEKLFF; cdr3_nt: TGTGCCAGCAGTTCCATCATTGGCGGCGAAAAACTGTTTTTT
cdr3_length: 17; clone_size: few; j_call: TRBJ2-7; v_call: TRBV27; d_call: TRBD2; cdr3_aa: CASRPSGLAGGGYEQYF; cdr3_nt: TGTGCCAGCAGACCTTCGGGACTAGCGGGAGGGGGCTACGAGCAGTACTTC
cdr3_length: 14; clone_size: few; j_call: TRBJ2-3; v_call: TRBV11-3; d_call: -; cdr3_aa: CASSSLVSGDTQYF; cdr3_nt: TGTGCCAGCAGCTCCCTAGTCTCTGGAGATACGCAGTATTTT
cdr3_length: 15; clone_size: -; j_call: TRBJ2-2; v_call: TRBV12-3/TRBV12-4; d_call: TRBD1; cdr3_aa: CASSRRQGQTGELFF; cdr3_nt: TGTGCCAGCAGCCGTAGACAGGGGCAAACCGGGGAGCTGTTTTTT
cdr3_length: 12; clone_size: few; j_call: TRBJ1-1; v_call: TRBV24-1; d_call: -; cdr3_aa: CATSDLGTEAFF; cdr3_nt: TGTGCCACCAGTGATTTGGGCACTGAAGCTTTCTTT
cdr3_length: 15; clone_size: -; j_call: TRBJ2-7; v_call: TRBV24-1; d_call: -; cdr3_aa: CATSLGTGTYNEQYF; cdr3_nt: TGTGCCACCAGTCTAGGTACCGGGACCTACAATGAGCAGTACTTC
cdr3_length: 14; clone_size: -; j_call: TRBJ2-3; v_call: TRBV20-1; d_call: TRBD2; cdr3_aa: CSARTVGGADTQYF; cdr3_nt: TGCAGTGCTAGGACTGTTGGGGGGGCAGATACGCAGTATTTT
cdr3_length: 15; clone_size: few; j_call: TRBJ2-3; v_call: TRBV13; d_call: -; cdr3_aa: CASSLGLRSTDTQYF; cdr3_nt: TGTGCCAGCAGCTTAGGCCTACGTAGCACAGATACGCAGTATTTT
cdr3_length: 15; clone_size: -; j_call: TRBJ1-5; v_call: TRBV21-1; d_call: -; cdr3_aa: CASRGRQGSYQPQHF; cdr3_nt: TGTGCCAGCAGGGGACGTCAGGGCTCGTATCAGCCCCAGCATTTT
cdr3_length: 17; clone_size: few; j_call: TRBJ2-5; v_call: TRBV3-1; d_call: -; cdr3_aa: CASSQGFSWQAQETQYF; cdr3_nt: TGTGCCAGCAGCCAAGGTTTTTCCTGGCAAGCCCAAGAGACCCAGTACTTC
cdr3_length: 13; clone_size: once; j_call: TRBJ1-5; v_call: TRBV20-1; d_call: -; cdr3_aa: CSASPHPDQPQHF; cdr3_nt: TGCAGTGCTAGCCCCCACCCGGATCAGCCCCAGCATTTT
cdr3_length: 12; clone_size: few; j_call: TRBJ1-2; v_call: TRBV12-3/TRBV12-4; d_call: -; cdr3_aa: CASTKRFYGYTF; cdr3_nt: TGTGCCAGCACCAAACGGTTCTATGGCTACACCTTC
cdr3_length: 15; clone_size: -; j_call: TRBJ2-3; v_call: TRBV5-1; d_call: TRBD2; cdr3_aa: CASSQAGPSTDTQYF; cdr3_nt: TGCGCCAGCAGCCAAGCGGGGCCCAGCACAGATACGCAGTATTTT
cdr3_length: 12; clone_size: few; j_call: TRBJ1-2; v_call: TRBV5-1; d_call: -; cdr3_aa: CASSFLDSGYTF; cdr3_nt: TGCGCCAGCAGCTTTCTAGACAGCGGCTACACCTTC
cdr3_length: 14; clone_size: -; j_call: TRBJ2-3; v_call: TRBV6-6; d_call: -; cdr3_aa: CASSYSGWPDTQYF; cdr3_nt: TGTGCCAGCAGTTACTCGGGGTGGCCAGATACGCAGTATTTT
cdr3_length: 15; clone_size: -; j_call: TRBJ2-2; v_call: TRBV28; d_call: TRBD2; cdr3_aa: CASSIGLAATGELFF; cdr3_nt: TGTGCCAGCAGCATCGGACTAGCGGCCACCGGGGAGCTGTTTTTT
cdr3_length: 14; clone_size: -; j_call: TRBJ1-6; v_call: TRBV27; d_call: -; cdr3_aa: CASSSPGANSPLHF; cdr3_nt: TGTGCCAGCAGCTCCCCAGGGGCTAATTCACCCCTCCACTTT
cdr3_length: 13; clone_size: few; j_call: TRBJ2-1; v_call: TRBV20-1; d_call: -; cdr3_aa: CSARAYSYNEQFF; cdr3_nt: TGCAGTGCTAGAGCGTATTCCTACAATGAGCAGTTCTTC
cdr3_length: 14; clone_size: -; j_call: TRBJ1-6; v_call: TRBV3-1; d_call: -; cdr3_aa: CASSLGDLNSPLHF; cdr3_nt: TGTGCCAGCAGCCTCGGGGATTTGAATTCACCCCTCCACTTT
cdr3_length: 15; clone_size: few; j_call: TRBJ1-5; v_call: TRBV27; d_call: -; cdr3_aa: CASLNSGTLNQPQHF; cdr3_nt: TGTGCCAGCCTCAACTCCGGGACACTAAATCAGCCCCAGCATTTT
cdr3_length: 16; clone_size: few; j_call: TRBJ2-3; v_call: TRBV5-1; d_call: TRBD2; cdr3_aa: CASSFPTSGAGNTQYF; cdr3_nt: TGCGCCAGCAGCTTCCCCACTAGCGGGGCAGGAAATACGCAGTATTTT
cdr3_length: 18; clone_size: -; j_call: TRBJ2-6; v_call: TRBV4-2; d_call: -; cdr3_aa: CASSQVGETLSGANVLTF; cdr3_nt: TGTGCCAGCAGCCAAGTGGGCGAGACGCTCTCTGGGGCCAACGTCCTGACTTTC
cdr3_length: 14; clone_size: few; j_call: TRBJ1-5; v_call: TRBV2; d_call: TRBD1; cdr3_aa: CASSEDRGHQPQHF; cdr3_nt: TGTGCCAGCAGTGAAGATAGGGGGCATCAGCCCCAGCATTTT
cdr3_length: 14; clone_size: -; j_call: TRBJ2-5; v_call: TRBV5-5; d_call: -; cdr3_aa: CASSLYGGNNEQYF; cdr3_nt: TGTGCCAGCAGCTTATACGGGGGTAACAATGAGCAGTACTTC
cdr3_length: 15; clone_size: -; j_call: TRBJ2-7; v_call: TRBV7-2; d_call: -; cdr3_aa: CASSPRQIPSYEQYF; cdr3_nt: TGTGCCAGCAGCCCCCGACAGATCCCCTCCTACGAGCAGTACTTC
cdr3_length: 14; clone_size: -; j_call: TRBJ1-5; v_call: TRBV3-1; d_call: -; cdr3_aa: CASSLATSNQPQHF; cdr3_nt: TGTGCCAGCAGCCTCGCGACTAGCAATCAGCCCCAGCATTTT
cdr3_length: 15; clone_size: few; j_call: TRBJ2-3; v_call: TRBV12-3/TRBV12-4; d_call: -; cdr3_aa: CASSPDRDLTDTQYF; cdr3_nt: TGTGCCAGCAGCCCGGACCGGGATCTCACAGATACGCAGTATTTT
cdr3_length: 14; clone_size: -; j_call: TRBJ2-5; v_call: TRBV20-1; d_call: -; cdr3_aa: CSAVSLGARETQYF; cdr3_nt: TGCAGTGCTGTTTCCTTGGGAGCCCGGGAGACCCAGTACTTC
cdr3_length: 13; clone_size: few; j_call: TRBJ2-5; v_call: TRBV28; d_call: -; cdr3_aa: CASSNPPKETQYF; cdr3_nt: TGTGCCAGCAGTAATCCGCCCAAAGAGACCCAGTACTTC
cdr3_length: 15; clone_size: few; j_call: TRBJ2-1; v_call: TRBV2; d_call: -; cdr3_aa: CASSETTRGYNEQFF; cdr3_nt: TGTGCCAGCAGTGAAACGACGCGGGGTTACAATGAGCAGTTCTTC
cdr3_length: 13; clone_size: few; j_call: TRBJ1-2; v_call: TRBV20-1; d_call: -; cdr3_aa: CSARYGRLYGYTF; cdr3_nt: TGCAGTGCTAGATACGGACGGCTCTATGGCTACACCTTC
cdr3_length: 14; clone_size: many; j_call: TRBJ2-1; v_call: TRBV5-6; d_call: TRBD1; cdr3_aa: CASTRQGSYNEQFF; cdr3_nt: TGTGCCAGCACCCGACAGGGGTCTTACAATGAGCAGTTCTTC
cdr3_length: 15; clone_size: once; j_call: TRBJ2-1; v_call: TRBV7-8; d_call: -; cdr3_aa: CASSLGFSYYNEQFF; cdr3_nt: TGTGCCAGCAGCTTAGGATTCAGCTATTACAATGAGCAGTTCTTC
cdr3_length: 13; clone_size: few; j_call: TRBJ2-5; v_call: TRBV20-1; d_call: -; cdr3_aa: CSATDGPQETQYF; cdr3_nt: TGCAGTGCCACGGACGGTCCCCAAGAGACCCAGTACTTC
cdr3_length: 12; clone_size: -; j_call: TRBJ2-7; v_call: TRBV20-1; d_call: -; cdr3_aa: CSANRDTFKQYF; cdr3_nt: TGCAGTGCTAACCGGGACACCTTCAAGCAGTACTTC
cdr3_length: 15; clone_size: -; j_call: TRBJ2-5; v_call: TRBV5-1; d_call: -; cdr3_aa: CASSSPETALNEQYF; cdr3_nt: TGCGCCAGCAGCTCCCCGGAAACCGCCCTGAATGAGCAGTACTTC
cdr3_length: 14; clone_size: -; j_call: TRBJ1-2; v_call: TRBV3-1; d_call: -; cdr3_aa: CASSQVGLNYGYTF; cdr3_nt: TGTGCCAGCAGCCAAGTGGGCTTAAACTATGGCTACACCTTC
cdr3_length: 15; clone_size: -; j_call: TRBJ2-1; v_call: TRBV19; d_call: TRBD1; cdr3_aa: CASHRGTGTYNEQFF; cdr3_nt: TGTGCCAGTCATAGAGGGACAGGTACCTACAATGAGCAGTTCTTC
cdr3_length: 14; clone_size: -; j_call: TRBJ1-5; v_call: TRBV30; d_call: -; cdr3_aa: CAWSYDSSNQPQHF; cdr3_nt: TGTGCCTGGAGCTACGATTCCTCCAATCAGCCCCAGCATTTT
cdr3_length: 14; clone_size: few; j_call: TRBJ1-2; v_call: TRBV10-3; d_call: -; cdr3_aa: CAISGRISQNGYTF; cdr3_nt: TGTGCCATCAGTGGACGGATAAGCCAAAATGGCTACACCTTC
cdr3_length: 14; clone_size: few; j_call: TRBJ1-4; v_call: TRBV27; d_call: TRBD1; cdr3_aa: CASSRGTVREKLFF; cdr3_nt: TGTGCCAGCAGTAGAGGGACAGTCCGTGAAAAACTGTTTTTT
cdr3_length: 16; clone_size: -; j_call: TRBJ1-6; v_call: TRBV4-1; d_call: TRBD1; cdr3_aa: CASSASRGRMNSPLHF; cdr3_nt: TGCGCCAGCAGCGCGTCAAGGGGGCGGATGAATTCACCCCTCCACTTT
cdr3_length: 16; clone_size: -; j_call: TRBJ2-7; v_call: TRBV6-6; d_call: TRBD2; cdr3_aa: CASSYSRLAGSYEQYF; cdr3_nt: TGTGCCAGCAGTTACTCCCGACTAGCGGGTTCCTACGAGCAGTACTTC
cdr3_length: 17; clone_size: -; j_call: TRBJ2-7; v_call: TRBV10-3; d_call: TRBD1; cdr3_aa: CAISESNRDKQGYEQYF; cdr3_nt: TGTGCCATCAGTGAGTCGAATCGGGATAAACAGGGGTACGAGCAGTACTTC